The source of this TCR beta chain is a study of control samples from healthy donors and cancer patients. Measured with immunoSEQ multiplex PCR; TCRdb has only the in-frame clones, and not every one. In the table there are about 120,000 clones, around nine tenths of which are singletons. V lost 4 bases to trimming and J lost 1 base, with 12 bases between them. CDR3 length: 14 residues. The germline CDR1 and CDR2 sequences are GTSNPN and SVGIG (reference sequence). The sequencing sample was made of blood. The chain has TRBV30 and TRBJ2-3; unclear D gene. This receptor was identified in a man aged 25-40 years in good health. The CDR3 DNA sequence: TGTGCCTGGAAATCACACGCCGGCACAGATACGCAGTATTTT. It codes for CAWKSHAGTDTQYF.